A single sample gave rise to the 22 T cell receptor beta chains below, sequenced in a study of T-cell memory formation after mild COVID-19. TCRdb reprocessed the 5' RACE reads with MiXCR, giving one entry per CDR3 protein. The sample has some 300,000 distinct CDR3 sequences; 20% to 25% are singletons. Sequenced sample: PBMCs or a T cell subset sorted from them (not recorded which). The receptors here all came from a man aged 18 to 29 who had mild COVID-19 (a few samples of this study predate the infection). Cell type and time point are not known.

The chain carries TRBV20-1 and TRBJ1-1; TRBD1 matches 8 bases. The CDR3 length is 14 residues. Trimming took 6 bases from V and 7 from J; bases not matched to a gene: 13. CDR1 and CDR2 (germline): DFQATT, SNEGSKA (reference sequence). The CDR3: CSATSRDRTVEAFF. The DNA for the CDR3 is TGCAGTGCGACGTCCCGGGACAGGACGGTTGAAGCTTTCTTT.

The chain employs TRBV7-3 and TRBJ2-3; D is possibly TRBD2 (5 bases). Trimming took 4 bases from V and 6 from J, leaving 11 bases between them. This CDR3 contains 13 residues. CDR1 is SGHTA and CDR2 is FQGTGA in the germline V gene. The CDR3 sequence: CASSSSMADTQYF. For the CDR3, the DNA is TGTGCCAGCAGCTCTAGCATGGCGGATACGCAGTATTTT.

The J gene is TRBJ1-2, the V gene TRBV6-1; D is perhaps TRBD1 (5 bases). The CDR3 covers 12 residues. The V end lost 6 bases, the J end lost 5 bases, and 10 bases lay between the germline ends. In germline, CDR1 is MNHNS, CDR2 SASEGT. The CDR3 loop is CASRGLWYGYTF. CDR3 DNA: TGTGCCAGCAGGGGACTCTGGTATGGCTACACCTTC.

This chain connects TRBV10-2 to TRBJ2-1, with 10 bases lining up with TRBD2. The CDR3 spans 14 residues. V lost 6 bases and J lost 12; bases outside the gene matches: 11. Germline CDR1 is WSHSY and CDR2 is SAAADI. CDR3 nucleotides: TGCGCCAGCAGACCAGCGGGGGGGCCTAGTGTGCAGTTCTTC. Translating it yields CASRPAGGPSVQFF.

The gene calls are TRBV7-2 and TRBJ2-3; D may be TRBD1 (6 bases). Between the trimmed V and J ends, which lost 2 bases and 0 bases, there was a span of 9 bases. From germline, CDR1 is SGHTA and CDR2 FQGNSA. The CDR3 consists of 15 residues. In nucleotides, the CDR3 is TGTGCCAGCAGCTTAAATACAGGGAGCACAGATACGCAGTATTTT. It yields the protein CASSLNTGSTDTQYF.

This clonotype was recorded many times. The rearrangement uses TRBV20-1 and TRBJ1-2, with D unresolved. The V and J ends lost 1 base and 8 bases respectively, with 23 bases between them. The CDR3 is made up of 16 amino acids. Germline loops: CDR1 DFQATT, CDR2 SNEGSKA (reference sequence). The CDR3: CSARATLTAYERGYTF. The DNA of the CDR3 is TGCAGTGCTAGAGCCACCCTTACGGCTTACGAACGAGGCTACACCTTC.

The genes are TRBV11-1 and TRBJ2-5; 10 bases align to TRBD2. V lost 5 bases to trimming and J lost 5 bases; unmatched junction nucleotides: 8. Germline CDR1 is SGHAT and CDR2 is FQDESV (reference sequence). The CDR3 has 15 residues. The CDR3 loop reads CASSPLAGARETQYF. The CDR3 coding sequence is TGTGCCAGCAGCCCTCTAGCGGGGGCGAGGGAGACCCAGTACTTC. Full variable domain (remainder filled in from reference TRBV11-1 and TRBJ2-5): EAEVAQSPRYKITEKSQAVAFWCDPISGHATLYWYRQILGQGPELLVQFQDESVVDDSQLPKDRFSAERLKGVDSTLKIQPAELGDSAMYLCASSPLAGARETQYFGPGTRLLVL.

This sequence joins TRBV20-1 and TRBJ2-1; no clear D gene. CDR1 and CDR2 from the germline V gene are DFQATT and SNEGSKA (reference sequence). The V and J ends lost 3 bases and 6 bases respectively, with 15 bases between them. The CDR3 spans 14 residues. The CDR3 is CSARPNRKGNEQFF. Written as DNA, the CDR3 is TGCAGTGCTAGGCCTAATCGAAAGGGCAATGAGCAGTTCTTC.

This clonotype was counted only a few times. This sequence joins TRBV9 and TRBJ2-5; D is unresolved. Germline assignment: CDR1 SGDLS and CDR2 YYNGEE. The CDR3 has 16 residues. V shed 0 bases and J shed 4 bases, with 16 bases lying between them. CDR3 sequence (DNA): TGTGCCAGCAGCGTAGATTACGTGTTTTTCCCAGAGACCCAGTACTTC. Protein product: CASSVDYVFFPETQYF.

This clonotype came up once. The chain links TRBV2 to TRBJ2-5; D might be TRBD2 (7 bases). Trimming stripped 6 bases from V and 5 bases from J, with 16 bases between. The CDR3 contains 14 residues. Germline CDR1 and CDR2: SNHLY and FYNNEI. The CDR3 protein is CASSYIQGGETQYF. The CDR3 bases are TGTGCCAGCAGCTACATACAGGGAGGGGAGACCCAGTACTTC.

The rearrangement uses TRBV7-2 and TRBJ2-3, with 11 bases identical to TRBD2. This CDR3 is built from 18 residues. V shed 0 bases, J shed 3 bases, and the junction held 8 bases outside the gene matches. Germline V lookup: CDR1 SGHTA, CDR2 FQGNSA. The CDR3 region is CASSLAGRGTSGTDTQYF. The CDR3 DNA follows: TGTGCCAGCAGCTTAGCCGGCCGCGGGACTAGCGGTACAGATACGCAGTATTTT.

This clonotype has a handful of counts. The chain combines TRBV20-1 with TRBJ2-7, with D perhaps TRBD1 or TRBD2 (6 bases each). Trimming left V 0 bases short and J 5 bases short, with 17 bases between. Germline values: CDR1 DFQATT, CDR2 SNEGSKA (reference sequence). The CDR3 totals 15 residues. The CDR3 loop is CSARDPPGALDEQYF. CDR3 nucleotides: TGCAGTGCTAGAGATCCCCCGGGGGCCCTAGACGAGCAGTACTTC.

This sequence joins TRBV2 and TRBJ2-7; D may be TRBD1 (5 bases). This CDR3 is 12 amino acids long. V was clipped by 6 bases and J by 4 bases, with 10 bases between them. The germline CDR1 and CDR2 sequences are SNHLY and FYNNEI. CDR3 region: CASSTDSYEQYV. The CDR3 DNA reads as TGTGCCAGCAGCACTGACAGTTACGAGCAGTACGTC.

V is TRBV6-5 and J is TRBJ2-6; D is undetermined. This CDR3 comprises 14 residues. Looked up from germline, CDR1 is MNHEY and CDR2 is SVGAGI. V lost 4 bases and J 3 bases, leaving 7 bases between the germline ends. The CDR3 nucleotides are TGTGCCAGCAGTTCGGGTGTTGGGGCCAACGTCCTGACTTTC. Translation: CASSSGVGANVLTF.

There are a few counts of this clonotype. V gene TRBV7-6 combines with J gene TRBJ2-5, with 13 bases fitting TRBD2. The CDR3 sequence is 15 residues long. Germline CDR1 SGHVS, CDR2 FNYEAQ. V lost 4 bases to trimming and J lost 5 bases; unmatched junction nucleotides: 4. The CDR3 bases are TGTGCCAGCAGCTCGGGACTAGCGGGGCCGGAGACCCAGTACTTC. It codes for CASSSGLAGPETQYF.

The table lists this clonotype with a count of one. This sequence joins TRBV6-6 and TRBJ1-5; 7 bases map to TRBD1. Germline V gene data show CDR1 as MNHNY and CDR2 as SVGAGI (reference sequence). CDR3 length equals 17 residues. V dropped 5 bases and J dropped 3; count of bases not matched to a gene: 13. The CDR3 region has the DNA TGTGCCAGCAGTAAGGGGGCCGGGGTAAGGGACAATCAGCCCCAGCATTTT. This translates into CASSKGAGVRDNQPQHF.

The chain has TRBV29-1 and TRBJ1-2; no clear D gene. The CDR3 contains 15 residues. Looked up from germline, CDR1 is SQVTM and CDR2 is ANQGSEA. The germline V and J ends were trimmed by 2 bases and 4 bases, with 17 bases remaining between them. CDR3 amino acids: CSVEWVGYASYGYTF. In nucleotides, the CDR3 is TGCAGCGTTGAATGGGTAGGGTATGCTAGCTATGGCTACACCTTC. The variable domain in full, with the rest retrieved from reference TRBV29-1 and TRBJ1-2, is SAVISQKPSRDICQRGTSLTIQCQVDSQVTMMFWYRQQPGQSLTLIATANQGSEATYESGFVIDKFPISRPNLTFSTLTVSNMSPEDSSIYLCSVEWVGYASYGYTFGSGTRLTVV.

The chain has TRBV13 and TRBJ2-1, with 10 bases matching TRBD2. Looked up from germline, CDR1 is PRHDT and CDR2 is FYEKMQ (reference sequence). Trimming took 7 bases from V and 0 from J; bases not matched to a gene: 3. The CDR3 covers 15 residues. DNA of the CDR3: TGTGCCAGCACTGAGCGGGGGGGCTCCTACAATGAGCAGTTCTTC. Its protein product is CASTERGGSYNEQFF.

This clonotype was seen only a few times. The chain recombines TRBV30 with TRBJ1-1, with D possibly being TRBD1 (5 bases). V lost 3 bases to trimming and J lost 5 bases, with 16 bases between them. CDR1 and CDR2 from the germline V gene are GTSNPN and SVGIG (reference sequence). This CDR3 is 14 amino acids long. The CDR3 DNA is TGTGCCTGGAGAAGGAAATCGACAGCAACTGAAGCTTTCTTT. Amino acid sequence: CAWRRKSTATEAFF.

The chain links TRBV6-2 or TRBV6-3 to TRBJ1-1; D is uncertain. The V and J ends lost 1 base and 5 bases respectively, with 8 bases between them. The CDR3 length is 13 residues. Germline lookup yields CDR1 MNHEY and CDR2 SVGEGT. The CDR3 region is CASSYYQRTEAFF. CDR3 sequence (DNA): TGTGCCAGCAGTTACTATCAGAGGACTGAAGCTTTCTTT.

This clonotype was observed a handful of times. The chain is built from TRBV7-2 and TRBJ1-2; no clear D gene. The germline CDR1 and CDR2 sequences are SGHTA and FQGNSA. The CDR3 covers 13 residues. V lost 3 bases to trimming and J lost 2 bases, with 7 bases between them. This chain's CDR3 is CASSFDRNYGYTF. The CDR3 DNA is TGTGCCAGCAGCTTTGACCGCAACTATGGCTACACCTTC.

This clonotype was observed once. The rearrangement uses TRBV5-6 and TRBJ1-2; D is ambiguous. Between the trimmed V and J ends, which lost 2 bases and 4 bases, there was a span of 6 bases. The CDR3 loop spans 12 amino acids. Germline CDR1 is SGHDT and CDR2 is YYEEEE. Here the CDR3 reads CASSFVVYGYTF. Here the CDR3 DNA reads TGTGCCAGCAGCTTTGTGGTCTATGGCTACACCTTC.